This T cell receptor (beta chain) was retrieved from a study of blood T cell repertoires in COVID-19. Study overall: There were acute and convalescent COVID-19 samples, and they came from the United States, Italy and Spain.

As handled by the study authors: Nucleated cell counts were estimated from reference gene primer amplification. Only in-frame clones appear in the TCRdb table, and some are missing; sequencing was by immunoSEQ multiplex PCR. For V, J and clone size, that table is used; D and trimming come from the DNA. Among a few hundred thousand clones listed, about 90% were seen once. The sequence was obtained from a woman aged 45-59 years who had recovered from COVID-19. The sequenced sample consisted of peripheral blood.

The CDR3 is CASSQDRANAGYTF. CDR3 DNA sequence: TGTGCCAGCAGCCAGGACAGGGCCAACGCTGGCTACACCTTC. The chain carries TRBV6-5 and TRBJ1-2; 8 bases are a match to TRBD1. The CDR3 runs to 14 residues. V was pared by 6 bases and J by 7 bases, with 10 bases of the junction left unmatched. Germline V CDR1 and CDR2: MNHEY, SVGAGI.